The clone carrying this T cell receptor beta chain was counted a few times. Its antigen is still unknown. These data belong to a study of molecular identifiers for immune sequencing clone quantification. Overall study context: In replicates, RNA taken from roughly 20,000 or 100,000 naive CD8 cells was divided five ways, and four portions underwent sequencing.

With 5 bases removed from V and 5 bases from J, the gap between germline ends came to 16 bases. CDR3 length: 15 residues. Naive CD8 T cells were FACS-sorted by CD8+CD4-CCR7+CD45RA+ markers. Libraries of bulk TCR were made by previously described methods (with listed TCR primers). Via MiXCR, TCRdb re-called the PCR reads, giving one row per CDR3 protein. The sample consists of hundreds of thousands of distinct CDR3 sequences, 25% of them appearing once. Study-wide findings and caveats: It was shown that clones above 20 RNA copies held over 99% of effector molecules, but under 1% in naive cells.

This chain connects TRBV12-3 or TRBV12-4 to TRBJ2-1, with D maybe TRBD2 (6 bases). Specimen: naive CD8+ T cells from blood, with Jurkat cell RNA spiked in. Subset reported: FACS-sorted CD8+CD4-CCR7+CD45RA+ naive T cells. The TCR comes from a human donor in good health. Some libraries in this study had Jurkat cell RNA spiked in. CDR3 sequence reads: CASSAPGLPNNEQFF. CDR3 sequence (DNA): TGTGCCAGCAGTGCGCCGGGACTGCCAAACAATGAGCAGTTCTTC.